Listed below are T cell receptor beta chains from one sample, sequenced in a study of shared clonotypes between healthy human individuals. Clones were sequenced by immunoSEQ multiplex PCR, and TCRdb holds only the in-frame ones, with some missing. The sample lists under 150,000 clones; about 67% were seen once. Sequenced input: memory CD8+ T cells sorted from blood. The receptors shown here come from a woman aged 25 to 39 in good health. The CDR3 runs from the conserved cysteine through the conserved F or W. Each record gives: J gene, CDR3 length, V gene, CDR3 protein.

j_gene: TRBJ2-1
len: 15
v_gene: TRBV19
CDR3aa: CASSIDGGNYNEQFF

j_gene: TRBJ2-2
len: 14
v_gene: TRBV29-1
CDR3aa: CSVAGQGDTGELFF

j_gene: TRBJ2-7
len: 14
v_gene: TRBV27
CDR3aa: CASSSFWSGGEQYF

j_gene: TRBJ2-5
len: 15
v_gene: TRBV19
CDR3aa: CASSLVREGYETQYF

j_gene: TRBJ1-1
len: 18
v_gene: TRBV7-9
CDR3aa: CASSPAGQGRGGSTEAFF

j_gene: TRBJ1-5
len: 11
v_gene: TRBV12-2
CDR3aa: CASRLVQPQHF

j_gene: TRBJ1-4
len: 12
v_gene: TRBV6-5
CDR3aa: CASSPSGGKLFF

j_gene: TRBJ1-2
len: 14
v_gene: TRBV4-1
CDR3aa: CASSQGREVDGYTF

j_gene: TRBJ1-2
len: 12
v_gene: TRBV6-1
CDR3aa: CASRGTGYGYTF

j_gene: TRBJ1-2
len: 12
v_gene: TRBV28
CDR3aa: CASSLGQGAGTF

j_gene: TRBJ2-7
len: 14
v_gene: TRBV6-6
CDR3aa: CASSRDGRESGQYF

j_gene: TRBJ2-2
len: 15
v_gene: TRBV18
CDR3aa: CASSPGTRGTGELFF

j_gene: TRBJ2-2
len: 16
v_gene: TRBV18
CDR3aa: CASSPTGLLAAGELFF

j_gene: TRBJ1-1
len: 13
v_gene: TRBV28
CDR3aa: CASSLTMNTEAFF

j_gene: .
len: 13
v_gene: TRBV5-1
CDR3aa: CASSSYPEYEQYF

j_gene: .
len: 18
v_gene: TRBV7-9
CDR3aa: CASSLPETSGRLAYEQYF

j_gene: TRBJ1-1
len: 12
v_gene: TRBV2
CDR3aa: CASPNQGRVAFF

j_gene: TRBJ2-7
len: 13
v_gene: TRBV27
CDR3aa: CASSLLGTYEQYF